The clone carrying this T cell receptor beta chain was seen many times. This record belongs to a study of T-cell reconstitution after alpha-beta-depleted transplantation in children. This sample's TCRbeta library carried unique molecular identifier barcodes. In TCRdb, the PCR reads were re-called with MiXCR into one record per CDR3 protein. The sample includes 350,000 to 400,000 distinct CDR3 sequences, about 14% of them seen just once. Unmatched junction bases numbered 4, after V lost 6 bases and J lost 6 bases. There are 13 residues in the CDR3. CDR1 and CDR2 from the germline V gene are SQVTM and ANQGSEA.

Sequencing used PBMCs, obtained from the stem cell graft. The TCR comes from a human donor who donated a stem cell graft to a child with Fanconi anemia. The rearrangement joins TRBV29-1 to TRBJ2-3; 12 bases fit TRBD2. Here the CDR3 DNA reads TGCAGCGTCCCCGGGACTAGCGGGGATACGCAGTATTTT. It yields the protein CSVPGTSGDTQYF.